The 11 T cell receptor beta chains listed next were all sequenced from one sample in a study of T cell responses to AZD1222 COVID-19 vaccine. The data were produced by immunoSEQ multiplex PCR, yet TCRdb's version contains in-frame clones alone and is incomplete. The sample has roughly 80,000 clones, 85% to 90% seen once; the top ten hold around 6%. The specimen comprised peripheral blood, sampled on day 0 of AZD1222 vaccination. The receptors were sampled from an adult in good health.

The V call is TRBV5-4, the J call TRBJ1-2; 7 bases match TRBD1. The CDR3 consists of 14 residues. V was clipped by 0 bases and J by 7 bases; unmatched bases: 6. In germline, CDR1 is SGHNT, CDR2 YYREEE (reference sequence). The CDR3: CASSLGEGALGYTF. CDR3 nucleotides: TGTGCCAGCAGCTTGGGGGAGGGGGCTCTTGGCTACACCTTC. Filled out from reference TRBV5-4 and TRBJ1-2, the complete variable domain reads ETGVTQSPTHLIKTRGQQVTLRCSSQSGHNTVSWYQQALGQGPQFIFQYYREEENGRGNFPPRFSGLQFPNYSSELNVNALELDDSALYLCASSLGEGALGYTFGSGTRLTVV.

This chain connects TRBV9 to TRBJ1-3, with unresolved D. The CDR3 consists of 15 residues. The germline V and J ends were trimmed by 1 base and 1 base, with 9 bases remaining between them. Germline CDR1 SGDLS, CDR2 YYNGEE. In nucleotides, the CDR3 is TGTGCCAGCAGCGTACGCCTTGGGTCTGGAAACACCATATATTTT. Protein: CASSVRLGSGNTIYF.

As DNA, the CDR3 is TGTGCCAGTGAGGACAGGGGGTACTCTTCCTATGGCTACACCTTC. The encoded protein is CASEDRGYSSYGYTF. The J gene is TRBJ1-2, the V gene TRBV6-5; 10 bases map to TRBD1. Losses at the gene ends were 9 bases for V and 4 bases for J; bases not matched to a gene: 11. The CDR3 has 15 amino acids. The germline V gene has CDR1 MNHEY and CDR2 SVGAGI.

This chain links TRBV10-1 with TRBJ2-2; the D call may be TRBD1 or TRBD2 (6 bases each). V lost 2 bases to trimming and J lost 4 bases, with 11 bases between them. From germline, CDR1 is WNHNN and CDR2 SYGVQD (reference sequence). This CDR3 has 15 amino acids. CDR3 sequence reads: CASSEEGGRTGELFF. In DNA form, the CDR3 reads TGCGCCAGCAGTGAGGAGGGGGGACGCACCGGGGAGCTGTTTTTT.

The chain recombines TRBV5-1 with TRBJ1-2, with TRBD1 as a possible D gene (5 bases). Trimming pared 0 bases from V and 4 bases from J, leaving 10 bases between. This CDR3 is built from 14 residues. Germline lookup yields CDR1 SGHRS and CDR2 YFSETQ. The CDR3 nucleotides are TGCGCCAGCAGCTTGGTAAGGGGCGCCTATGGCTACACCTTC. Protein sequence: CASSLVRGAYGYTF.

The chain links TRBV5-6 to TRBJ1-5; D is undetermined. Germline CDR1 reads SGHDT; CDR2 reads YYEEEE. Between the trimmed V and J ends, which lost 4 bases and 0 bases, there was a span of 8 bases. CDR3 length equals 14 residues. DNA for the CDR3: TGTGCCAGCAGCCGAAGACTTAGCAATCAGCCCCAGCATTTT. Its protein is CASSRRLSNQPQHF.

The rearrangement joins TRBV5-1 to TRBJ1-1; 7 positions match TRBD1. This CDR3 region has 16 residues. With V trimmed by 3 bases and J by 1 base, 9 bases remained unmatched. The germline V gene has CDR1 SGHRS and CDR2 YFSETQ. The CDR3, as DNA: TGCGCCAGCAGCTCACGACAGGGTTTGACGAACACTGAAGCTTTCTTT. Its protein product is CASSSRQGLTNTEAFF.

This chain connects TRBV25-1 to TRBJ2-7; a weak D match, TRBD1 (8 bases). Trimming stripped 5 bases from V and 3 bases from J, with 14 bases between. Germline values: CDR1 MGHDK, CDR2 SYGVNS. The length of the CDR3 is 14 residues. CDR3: CASSLTGGVYEQYF. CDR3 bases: TGTGCCAGCAGTCTCACAGGGGGGGTCTACGAGCAGTACTTC.

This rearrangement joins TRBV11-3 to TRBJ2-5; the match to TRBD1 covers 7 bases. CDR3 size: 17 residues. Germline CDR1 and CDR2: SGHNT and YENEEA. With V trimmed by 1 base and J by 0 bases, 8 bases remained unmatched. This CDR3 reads CASSLGRTGTYQETQYF. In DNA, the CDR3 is TGTGCCAGCAGCTTAGGGCGGACAGGAACCTACCAAGAGACCCAGTACTTC. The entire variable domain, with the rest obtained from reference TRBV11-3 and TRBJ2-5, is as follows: EAGVVQSPRYKIIEKKQPVAFWCNPISGHNTLYWYLQNLGQGPELLIRYENEEAVDDSQLPKDRFSAERLKGVDSTLKIQPAELGDSAVYLCASSLGRTGTYQETQYFGPGTRLLVL.

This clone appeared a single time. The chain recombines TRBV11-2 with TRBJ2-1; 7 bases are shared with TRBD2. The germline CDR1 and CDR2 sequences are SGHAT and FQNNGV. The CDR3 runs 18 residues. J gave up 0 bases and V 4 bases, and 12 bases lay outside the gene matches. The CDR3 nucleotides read TGTGCCAGCAGCTGGCTGGCTTCGCGGGGGAGCTCCTACAATGAGCAGTTCTTC. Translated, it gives CASSWLASRGSSYNEQFF.

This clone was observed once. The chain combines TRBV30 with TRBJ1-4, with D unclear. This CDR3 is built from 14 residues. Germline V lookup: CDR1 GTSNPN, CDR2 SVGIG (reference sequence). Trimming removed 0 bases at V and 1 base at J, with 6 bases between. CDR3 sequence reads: CAWSVSRTNEKLFF. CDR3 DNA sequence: TGTGCCTGGAGTGTATCCAGAACTAATGAAAAACTGTTTTTT.